This T cell receptor beta chain came from a study of vaccination and CD4 T cells after COVID-19. Study-wide context: Sampling post-COVID took place a median 101 days after diagnosis (range 35 to 161).

Note on this clonotype: The antigen is not known.

Documented treatment: approximately 9-day PBMC culture with coronavirus spike peptide pools or control peptides (ViraFEST assay). After expanding antigen-specific T cells with peptide pools, ViraFEST sequenced their TCRs. Cultured CD4+ T cells had their DNA profiled by the Oncomine TCR Beta short-read assay. From cultured CD4+ T cells, genomic DNA was extracted. TCRdb recomputed calls from the PCR reads with MiXCR, one row per CDR3 protein. This sample has over 10,000 distinct CDR3 sequences, with approximately 79% found just once. From germline, CDR1 is SGHTA and CDR2 FQGNSA. This CDR3 is built from 15 residues. V shed 1 base and J shed 1 base, with 10 bases lying between them.

The receptor comes from a human donor who had recovered from COVID-19. The chain links TRBV7-2 to TRBJ1-1; D gene unclear. The source material was CD4+ T cells from blood, cultured in vitro. The CDR3 reads CASSLVLAGNTEAFF. CDR3 DNA sequence: TGTGCCAGCAGCTTAGTTCTAGCCGGGAACACTGAAGCTTTCTTT. Full variable domain (rest looked up from reference TRBV7-2 and TRBJ1-1): GAGVSQSPSNKVTEKGKDVELRCDPISGHTALYWYRQSLGQGLEFLIYFQGNSAPDKSGLPSDRFSAERTGGSVSTLTIQRTQQEDSAVYLCASSLVLAGNTEAFFGQGTRLTVV.